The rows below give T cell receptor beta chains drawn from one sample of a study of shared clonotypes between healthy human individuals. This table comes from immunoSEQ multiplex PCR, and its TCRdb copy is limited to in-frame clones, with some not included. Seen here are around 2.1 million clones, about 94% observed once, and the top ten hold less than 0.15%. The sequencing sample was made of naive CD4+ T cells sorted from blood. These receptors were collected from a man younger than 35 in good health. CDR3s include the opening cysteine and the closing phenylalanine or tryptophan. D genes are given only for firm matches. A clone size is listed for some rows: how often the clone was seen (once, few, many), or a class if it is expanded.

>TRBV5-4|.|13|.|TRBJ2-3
TGTGCCAGCAGCCGACGGGAGACAGATACGCAGTATTTT
CASSRRETDTQYF
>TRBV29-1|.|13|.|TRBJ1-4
TGCAGCGTCCGCGGGGGGGCGCCTGAAAAACTGTTTTTT
CSVRGGAPEKLFF
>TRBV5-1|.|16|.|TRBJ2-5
TGCGCCAGCAGCTTGGCTCAGGGGACTACCCAAGAGACCCAGTACTTC
CASSLAQGTTQETQYF
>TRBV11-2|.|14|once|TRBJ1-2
TGTGCCAGCAGCTCACTCAGGACATCTTATGGCTACACCTTC
CASSSLRTSYGYTF
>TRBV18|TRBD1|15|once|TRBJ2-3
TGTGCCAGCTCATTCCGGACAGGGGGCGCCGATACGCAGTATTTT
CASSFRTGGADTQYF
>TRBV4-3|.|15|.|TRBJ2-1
TGCGCCAGCAGGCCTGCCCTAGGATCCTACAATGAGCAGTTCTTC
CASRPALGSYNEQFF
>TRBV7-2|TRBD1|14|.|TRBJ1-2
TGTGCCAGCAGCTACCTGGGACAGGGACTTGGCTACACCTTC
CASSYLGQGLGYTF
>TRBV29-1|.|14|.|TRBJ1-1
TGCAGCGTTGAAGATCGACAGAGAAACACTGAAGCTTTCTTT
CSVEDRQRNTEAFF
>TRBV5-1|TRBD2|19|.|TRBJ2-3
TGCGCCAGCAGCTTGGCCGGGACTAGCGGGGCAACTAGCACAGATACGCAGTATTTT
CASSLAGTSGATSTDTQYF
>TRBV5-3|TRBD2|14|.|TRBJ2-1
TGTGCCAGAAGCTTGCGAGCGGGATTCAGTGAGCAGTTCTTC
CARSLRAGFSEQFF
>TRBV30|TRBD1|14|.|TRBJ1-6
TGTGCCTGGGATACAGGGGACTATAATTCACCCCTCCACTTT
CAWDTGDYNSPLHF
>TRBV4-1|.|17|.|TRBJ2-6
TGCGCCAGCAGCCGAATCCAGGAGGGTATTGGGGCCAACGTCCTGACTTTC
CASSRIQEGIGANVLTF
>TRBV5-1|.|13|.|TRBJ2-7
TGCGCCAGCAGCTCCCTCAGCTCCTACGAGCAGTACTTC
CASSSLSSYEQYF
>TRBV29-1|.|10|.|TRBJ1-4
TGCAGCGTTGAAGATGAAAAACTGTTTTTT
CSVEDEKLFF
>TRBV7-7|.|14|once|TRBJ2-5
TGTGCTAGCAGCCAGGGACAAATGGGGGAGACCCAGTACTTC
CASSQGQMGETQYF
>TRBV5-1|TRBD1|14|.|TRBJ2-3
TGCGCCAGCAGCTCTGGACAGGGAACGGATACGCAGTATTTT
CASSSGQGTDTQYF
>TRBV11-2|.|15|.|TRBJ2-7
TGTGCCAGCAGCGGCTCAGTGGGATCATCTTACGAGCAGTACTTC
CASSGSVGSSYEQYF
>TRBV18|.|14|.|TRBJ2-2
TGTGCCAGCTCACCGGGCCTAAACACCGGGGAGCTGTTTTTT
CASSPGLNTGELFF
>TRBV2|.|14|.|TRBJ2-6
TGTGCCAGCAACAGGGCAGAAGGGGCCAACGTCCTGACTTTC
CASNRAEGANVLTF
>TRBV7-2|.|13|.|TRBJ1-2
TGTGCCAGCAGCCCCTCTTCTGGGTATGGCTACACCTTC
CASSPSSGYGYTF
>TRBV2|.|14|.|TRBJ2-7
TGTGCCAGCAGGGCGCTGACAGGCGGCTACGAGCAGTACTTC
CASRALTGGYEQYF
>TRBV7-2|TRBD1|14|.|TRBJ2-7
TGTGCCAGCAGCCCGGGACAGGGGGGCTACGAGCAGTACTTC
CASSPGQGGYEQYF
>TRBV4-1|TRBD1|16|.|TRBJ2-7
TGCGCCAGCAGTCAAACCACGGACAGGGGGCTCTACGAGCAGTACTTC
CASSQTTDRGLYEQYF
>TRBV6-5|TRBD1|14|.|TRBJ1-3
TGTGCCAGCAGGCGCTTGACAGGGATCAACACCATATATTTT
CASRRLTGINTIYF
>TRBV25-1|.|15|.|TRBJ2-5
TGTGCCAGCAGTGAATCGCCGGGTTCCCTGGAGGCCCAGTACTTC
CASSESPGSLEAQYF
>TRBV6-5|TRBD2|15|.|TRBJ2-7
TGTGCCAGCAGTCCGACTAGCGGGGCAGCCTACGAGCAGTACTTC
CASSPTSGAAYEQYF
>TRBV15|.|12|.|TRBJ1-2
TGTGCCACCAGCAGAGTAGGGGATGGCTACACCTTC
CATSRVGDGYTF